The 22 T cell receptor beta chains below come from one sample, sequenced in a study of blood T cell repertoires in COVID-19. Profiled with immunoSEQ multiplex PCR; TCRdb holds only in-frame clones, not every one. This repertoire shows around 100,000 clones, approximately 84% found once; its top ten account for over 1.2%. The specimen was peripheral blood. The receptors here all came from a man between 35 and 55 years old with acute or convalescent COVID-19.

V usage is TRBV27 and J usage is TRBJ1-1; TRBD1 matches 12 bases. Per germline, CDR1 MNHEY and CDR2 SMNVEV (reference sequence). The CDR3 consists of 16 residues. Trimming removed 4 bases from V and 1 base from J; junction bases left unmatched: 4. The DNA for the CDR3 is TGTGCCAGCAGTTCCGGGACAGGGGGCTGGAACACTGAAGCTTTCTTT. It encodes CASSSGTGGWNTEAFF.

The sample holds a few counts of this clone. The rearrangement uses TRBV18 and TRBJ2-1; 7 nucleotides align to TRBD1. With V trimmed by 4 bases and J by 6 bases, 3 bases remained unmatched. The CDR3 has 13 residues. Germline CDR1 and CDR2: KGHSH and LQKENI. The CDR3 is CASSQGQLNEQFF. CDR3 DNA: TGTGCCAGCTCACAGGGACAGCTCAATGAGCAGTTCTTC.

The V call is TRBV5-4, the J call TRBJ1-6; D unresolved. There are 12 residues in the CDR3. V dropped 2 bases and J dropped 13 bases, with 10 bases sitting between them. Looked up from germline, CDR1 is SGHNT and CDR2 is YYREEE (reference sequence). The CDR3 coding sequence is TGTGCCAGCAGCTTCCCAAGTGAGCCCCTCCACTTT. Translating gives CASSFPSEPLHF.

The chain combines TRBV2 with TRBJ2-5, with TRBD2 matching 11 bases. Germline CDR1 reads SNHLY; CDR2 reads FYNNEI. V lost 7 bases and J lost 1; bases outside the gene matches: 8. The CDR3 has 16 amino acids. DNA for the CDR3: TGTGCCAGCAAGCTAGCGGGGGGCCTCCTCCAAGAGACCCAGTACTTC. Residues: CASKLAGGLLQETQYF.

The CDR3, as DNA: TGTGCCAGCAGCCCCGACAGGGGGGCATACGAGCAGTACTTC. Translating it yields CASSPDRGAYEQYF. The chain links TRBV7-9 to TRBJ2-7, with 9 bases aligning to TRBD1. Germline lookup yields CDR1 SEHNR and CDR2 FQNEAQ (reference sequence). The CDR3 extends over 14 amino acids. Trimming at V came to 5 bases and at J to 4 bases, leaving 6 bases not matched to a gene.

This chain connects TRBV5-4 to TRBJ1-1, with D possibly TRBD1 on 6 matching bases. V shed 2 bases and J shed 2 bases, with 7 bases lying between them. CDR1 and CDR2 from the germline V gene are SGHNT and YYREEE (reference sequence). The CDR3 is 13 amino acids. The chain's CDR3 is CASSFGGNTEAFF. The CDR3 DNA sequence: TGTGCCAGCAGCTTTGGGGGCAACACTGAAGCTTTCTTT.

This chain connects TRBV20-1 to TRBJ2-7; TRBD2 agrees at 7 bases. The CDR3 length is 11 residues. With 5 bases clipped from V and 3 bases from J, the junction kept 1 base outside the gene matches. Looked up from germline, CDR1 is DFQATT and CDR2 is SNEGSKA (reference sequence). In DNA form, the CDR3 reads TGCAGTGCTTGGACTAGCTACGAGCAGTACTTC. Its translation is CSAWTSYEQYF.

The CDR3 nucleotides are TGTGCCAGCAGCTCCCGGTCTGCGGATGAGCAGTTCTTC. Translation: CASSSRSADEQFF. The chain has TRBV7-3 and TRBJ2-1; no firm D call. The CDR3 loop spans 13 amino acids. Trimming pared 4 bases from V and 8 bases from J, leaving 12 bases between. Germline V gene lookup returns CDR1 SGHTA and CDR2 FQGTGA.

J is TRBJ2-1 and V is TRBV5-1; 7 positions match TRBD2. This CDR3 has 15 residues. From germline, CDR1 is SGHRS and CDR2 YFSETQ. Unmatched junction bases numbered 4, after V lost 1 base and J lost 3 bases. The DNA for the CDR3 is TGCGCCAGCAGCTTGTACGGGGGGAACTACAATGAGCAGTTCTTC. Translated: CASSLYGGNYNEQFF.

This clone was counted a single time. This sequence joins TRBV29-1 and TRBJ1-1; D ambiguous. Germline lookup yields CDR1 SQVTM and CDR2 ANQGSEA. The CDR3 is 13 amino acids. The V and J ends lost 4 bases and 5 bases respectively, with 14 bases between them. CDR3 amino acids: CSVALASGTEAFF. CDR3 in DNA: TGCAGCGTTGCCCTCGCGTCGGGGACTGAAGCTTTCTTT.

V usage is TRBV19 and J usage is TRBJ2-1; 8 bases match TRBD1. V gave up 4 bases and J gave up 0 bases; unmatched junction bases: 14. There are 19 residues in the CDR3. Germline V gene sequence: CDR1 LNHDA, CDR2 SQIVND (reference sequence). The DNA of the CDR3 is TGTGCCAGTAGTAGTACAGGGGGTTACCGTTTAAGCTCCTACAATGAGCAGTTCTTC. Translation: CASSSTGGYRLSSYNEQFF. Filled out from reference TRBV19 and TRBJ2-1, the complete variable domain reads DGGITQSPKYLFRKEGQNVTLSCEQNLNHDAMYWYRQDPGQGLRLIYYSQIVNDFQKGDIAEGYSVSREKKESFPLTVTSAQKNPTAFYLCASSSTGGYRLSSYNEQFFGPGTRLTVL.

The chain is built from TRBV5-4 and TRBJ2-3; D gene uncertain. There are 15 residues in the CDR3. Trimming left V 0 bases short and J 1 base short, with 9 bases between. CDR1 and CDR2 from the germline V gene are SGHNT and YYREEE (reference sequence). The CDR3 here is CASSLVADRTDTQYF. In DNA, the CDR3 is TGTGCCAGCAGCTTGGTGGCAGATCGCACAGATACGCAGTATTTT.

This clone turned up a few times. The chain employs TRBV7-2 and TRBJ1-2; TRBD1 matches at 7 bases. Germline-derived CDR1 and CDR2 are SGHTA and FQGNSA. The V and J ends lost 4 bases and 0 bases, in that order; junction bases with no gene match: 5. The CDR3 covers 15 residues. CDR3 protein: CASSSAGQANYGYTF. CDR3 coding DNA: TGTGCCAGCAGCTCTGCAGGACAGGCTAACTATGGCTACACCTTC.

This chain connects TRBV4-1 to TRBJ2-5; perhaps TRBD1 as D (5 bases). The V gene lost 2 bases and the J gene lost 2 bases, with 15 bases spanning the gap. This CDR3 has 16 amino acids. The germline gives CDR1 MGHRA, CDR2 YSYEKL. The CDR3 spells CASSQTPRANQETQYF. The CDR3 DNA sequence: TGCGCCAGCAGCCAAACCCCCAGGGCAAATCAAGAGACCCAGTACTTC.

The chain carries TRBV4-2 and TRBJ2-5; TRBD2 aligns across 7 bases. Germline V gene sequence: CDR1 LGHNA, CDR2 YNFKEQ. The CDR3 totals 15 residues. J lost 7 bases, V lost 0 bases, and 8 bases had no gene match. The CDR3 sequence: CASSQDRGEWGTQYF. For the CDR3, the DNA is TGTGCCAGCAGCCAAGATCGGGGGGAGTGGGGGACCCAGTACTTC.

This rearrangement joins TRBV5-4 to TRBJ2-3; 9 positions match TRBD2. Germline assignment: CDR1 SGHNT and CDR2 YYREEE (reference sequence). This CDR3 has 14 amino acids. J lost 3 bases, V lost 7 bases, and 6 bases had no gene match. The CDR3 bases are TGTGCCAGCTCCGGGCTAGCGGGGACAGATACGCAGTATTTT. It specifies CASSGLAGTDTQYF.

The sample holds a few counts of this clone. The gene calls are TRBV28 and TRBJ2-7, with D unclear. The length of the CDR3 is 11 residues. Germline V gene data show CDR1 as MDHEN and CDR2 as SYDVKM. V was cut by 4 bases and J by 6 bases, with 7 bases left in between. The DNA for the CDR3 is TGTGCCAGCAGTTGGGCTGTCGAGCAGTACTTC. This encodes CASSWAVEQYF.

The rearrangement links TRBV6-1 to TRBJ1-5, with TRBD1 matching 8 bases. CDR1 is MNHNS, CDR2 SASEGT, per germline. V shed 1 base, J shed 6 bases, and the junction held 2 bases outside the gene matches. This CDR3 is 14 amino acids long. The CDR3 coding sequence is TGTGCCAGCAGTGAAGGACAGGGGCCTCAGCCCCAGCATTTT. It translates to CASSEGQGPQPQHF.

CDR3 coding DNA: TGTGCCAGCAGCTTGTTACGGCGGGGGAGCTCCTACAATGAGCAGTTCTTC. Translating gives CASSLLRRGSSYNEQFF. The rearrangement links TRBV5-6 to TRBJ2-1; 7 bases map to TRBD2. Germline trimming cut 1 base from V and 0 bases from J; bases unmatched to any gene: 7. Germline CDR1 is SGHDT and CDR2 is YYEEEE. The CDR3 spans 17 residues.

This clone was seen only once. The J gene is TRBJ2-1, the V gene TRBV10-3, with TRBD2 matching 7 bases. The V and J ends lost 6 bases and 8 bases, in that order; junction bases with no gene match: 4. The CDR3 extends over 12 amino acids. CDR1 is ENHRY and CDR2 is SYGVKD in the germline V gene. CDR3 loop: CAISLRGDEQFF. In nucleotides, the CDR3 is TGTGCCATCAGCTTACGGGGGGATGAGCAGTTCTTC.

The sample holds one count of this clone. This chain's CDR3 is CASSFAGGSGNTIYF. The CDR3 nucleotides are TGCGCCAGCAGCTTCGCGGGGGGTTCTGGAAACACCATATATTTT. V is TRBV5-1 and J is TRBJ1-3, with D maybe TRBD1 (5 bases). Trimming took off 2 bases at V and 1 base at J, with 10 bases between the two ends. Germline V gene sequence: CDR1 SGHRS, CDR2 YFSETQ. The CDR3 loop spans 15 amino acids.

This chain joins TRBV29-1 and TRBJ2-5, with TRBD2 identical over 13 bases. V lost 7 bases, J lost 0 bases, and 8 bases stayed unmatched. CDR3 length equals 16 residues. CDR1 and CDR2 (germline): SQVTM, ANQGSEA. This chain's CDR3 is CSGAPGLAGNQETQYF. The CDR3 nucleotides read TGCAGCGGGGCTCCGGGACTAGCGGGAAACCAAGAGACCCAGTACTTC.